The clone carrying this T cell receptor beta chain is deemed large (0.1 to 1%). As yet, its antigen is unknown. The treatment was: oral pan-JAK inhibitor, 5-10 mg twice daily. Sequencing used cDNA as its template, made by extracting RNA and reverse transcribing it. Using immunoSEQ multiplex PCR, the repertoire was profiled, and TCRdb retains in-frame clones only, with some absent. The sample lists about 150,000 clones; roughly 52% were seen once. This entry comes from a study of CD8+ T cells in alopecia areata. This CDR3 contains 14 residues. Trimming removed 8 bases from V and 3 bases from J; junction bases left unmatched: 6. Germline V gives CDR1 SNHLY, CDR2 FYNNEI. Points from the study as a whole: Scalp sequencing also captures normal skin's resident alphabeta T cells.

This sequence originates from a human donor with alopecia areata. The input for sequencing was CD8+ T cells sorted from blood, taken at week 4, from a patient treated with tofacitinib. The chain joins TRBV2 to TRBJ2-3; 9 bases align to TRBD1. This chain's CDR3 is CASGGQGLTDTQYF. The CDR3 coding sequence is TGTGCCAGCGGGGGACAGGGTCTTACAGATACGCAGTATTTT.